In its sample, the clone carrying this TCR beta chain is medium-sized. Deletions cut 0 bases from V and 0 bases from J, with 7 bases between. Germline CDR1 reads SGHAT; CDR2 reads FQNNGV. CDR3 length: 15 amino acids. These data are taken from a study of spatial heterogeneity in lung cancer. Across the whole study: The average count in raw reads for each unique TCR and UMI combination exceeded 9.5 appearances.

Every TCR cDNA molecule carried a tag that served as a unique molecular identifier. TCRdb re-derived calls from the 5' RACE reads in MiXCR, one entry per CDR3 protein. The table includes a few thousand distinct CDR3 sequences, about 6.8% detected once. Documented time point: sample taken at primary tumor resection. Samples were donated by 72 untreated early-stage non-small cell lung cancer patients. Sequencing of whole RNA from tumor, nontumor lung or frozen PBMC involved no sorting. The chain couples TRBV11-2 to TRBJ2-3; D remains unclear. The clonotype comes from a male donor with early-stage non-small cell lung cancer. The material was normal lung tissue next to the tumor, obtained at surgery. The CDR3 here is CASSLDQGSTDTQYF. The CDR3 DNA reads as TGTGCCAGCAGCTTAGATCAAGGAAGCACAGATACGCAGTATTTT. The full variable domain, rest sourced from reference TRBV11-2 and TRBJ2-3, is EAGVAQSPRYKIIEKRQSVAFWCNPISGHATLYWYQQILGQGPKLLIQFQNNGVVDDSQLPKDRFSAERLKGVDSTLKIQPAKLEDSAVYLCASSLDQGSTDTQYFGPGTRLTVL.